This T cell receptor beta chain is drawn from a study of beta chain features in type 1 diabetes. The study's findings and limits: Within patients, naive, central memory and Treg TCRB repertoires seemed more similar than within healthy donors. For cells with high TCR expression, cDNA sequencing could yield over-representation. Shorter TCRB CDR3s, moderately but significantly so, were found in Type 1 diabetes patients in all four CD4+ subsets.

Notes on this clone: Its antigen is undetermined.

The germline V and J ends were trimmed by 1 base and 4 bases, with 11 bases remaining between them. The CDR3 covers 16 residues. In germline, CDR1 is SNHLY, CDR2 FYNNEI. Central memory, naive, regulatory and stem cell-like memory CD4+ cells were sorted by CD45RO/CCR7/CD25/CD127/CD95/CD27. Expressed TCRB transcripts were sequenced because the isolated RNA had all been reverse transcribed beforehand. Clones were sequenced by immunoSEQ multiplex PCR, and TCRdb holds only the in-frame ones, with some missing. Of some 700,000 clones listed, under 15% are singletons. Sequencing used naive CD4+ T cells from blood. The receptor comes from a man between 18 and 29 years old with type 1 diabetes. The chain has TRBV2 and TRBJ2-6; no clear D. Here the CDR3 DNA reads TGTGCCAGCAGTGAAGGGAAATATGGGGGGGCCAACGTCCTGACTTTC. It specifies CASSEGKYGGANVLTF.